The next 26 T cell receptor beta chains were all read from a single sample in a study of cytomegalovirus exposure and HLA in healthy donors. 60 Vbeta and 13 Jbeta primers were used in PCR. The protocol was immunoSEQ multiplex PCR, while the TCRdb copy is restricted to in-frame clones and leaves out a portion. The table includes some 110,000 clones, about 84% detected once. Sample: PBMCs. These receptors originate from a man aged 35 to 55 in good health and CMV-seronegative.

This chain links TRBV6-1 with TRBJ2-7, with TRBD1 as a possible D gene (6 bases). CDR3 length equals 15 residues. Germline loops: CDR1 MNHNS, CDR2 SASEGT. With 0 bases removed from V and 3 bases from J, the gap between germline ends came to 12 bases. CDR3 sequence: CASSEASGVGYEQYF. DNA of the CDR3: TGTGCCAGCAGTGAAGCTTCAGGGGTTGGCTACGAGCAGTACTTC.

In this sample, this clone turned up once. The DNA for the CDR3 is TGTGCCAGCAGTTTATCGGGCGGGGCCATCTCCTACGAGCAGTACTTC. Translated, it gives CASSLSGGAISYEQYF. The chain has TRBV27 and TRBJ2-7, with D perhaps TRBD2 (6 bases). V was trimmed by 0 bases and J by 0 bases, leaving 12 bases between them. Germline CDR1 is MNHEY and CDR2 is SMNVEV (reference sequence). The CDR3 extends over 16 amino acids.

V gene TRBV7-9 combines with J gene TRBJ2-7; possible D gene TRBD2, 6 bases. CDR1 and CDR2 (germline): SEHNR, FQNEAQ (reference sequence). V lost 2 bases, J lost 3 bases, and 11 bases lay in between. The CDR3 length is 14 residues. The CDR3 nucleotides read TGTGCCAGCAGCTTAAGTATGGGGGGCTACGAGCAGTACTTC. Protein: CASSLSMGGYEQYF. Combining the CDR3 with reference TRBV7-9 and TRBJ2-7 gives the whole variable domain DTGVSQNPRHKITKRGQNVTFRCDPISEHNRLYWYRQTLGQGPEFLTYFQNEAQLEKSRLLSDRFSAERPKGSFSTLEIQRTEQGDSAMYLCASSLSMGGYEQYFGPGTRLTVT.

The gene calls are TRBV7-2 and TRBJ1-1; no clear D gene. V was shortened by 1 base and J by 1 base, with 7 bases between the two germline ends. The CDR3 runs 14 residues. The germline CDR1 and CDR2 sequences are SGHTA and FQGNSA. CDR3 residues: CASSLEQTNTEAFF. The CDR3 nucleotides are TGTGCCAGCAGCTTAGAACAGACGAACACTGAAGCTTTCTTT.

CDR3 sequence reads: CASSVTSGGAGNTIYF. In nucleotides, the CDR3 is TGTGCCAGCAGCGTAACGTCCGGTGGAGCTGGAAACACCATATATTTT. This chain links TRBV7-8 with TRBJ1-3; D is uncertain. From germline, CDR1 is SGHVS and CDR2 FQNEAQ. The CDR3 runs to 16 residues. V lost 5 bases and J lost 2, with 16 bases in between.

The chain uses TRBV19 and TRBJ2-3, with 10 bases fitting TRBD2. Unmatched junction bases numbered 5, after V lost 3 bases and J lost 5 bases. Germline loops: CDR1 LNHDA, CDR2 SQIVND (reference sequence). This CDR3 has 15 amino acids. CDR3 region: CASSMASGGLDTQYF. The CDR3 DNA is TGTGCCAGTAGTATGGCTAGCGGGGGTTTAGATACGCAGTATTTT.

The chain is built from TRBV7-2 and TRBJ2-3, with 15 bases lining up with TRBD2. Per the germline V gene, CDR1 is SGHTA and CDR2 is FQGNSA. This CDR3 has 14 amino acids. Unmatched junction bases numbered 4, after V lost 10 bases and J lost 5 bases. CDR3: CATRTSGGEDTQYF. CDR3 coding DNA: TGTGCCACTAGGACTAGCGGGGGGGAAGATACGCAGTATTTT.

The table lists this clone with a count of one. The chain is built from TRBV4-2 and TRBJ1-6; maybe TRBD1 (5 bases). CDR1 and CDR2 from the germline V gene are LGHNA and YNFKEQ. Deletions cut 7 bases from V and 4 bases from J, with 11 bases between. This CDR3 has 14 residues. The CDR3 loop reads CASTTTEYNSPLHF. CDR3 bases: TGTGCCAGCACCACGACAGAGTATAATTCACCCCTCCACTTT.

This sequence joins TRBV27 and TRBJ1-6; D uncertain. Trimming stripped 8 bases from V and 0 bases from J, with 8 bases between. In germline, CDR1 is MNHEY, CDR2 SMNVEV (reference sequence). This CDR3 has 14 residues. CDR3 sequence (DNA): TGTGCCAGCGCCGCGAGCTCCTATAATTCACCCCTCCACTTT. This gives the protein CASAASSYNSPLHF.

V and J are TRBV2 and TRBJ2-5; 8 bases match TRBD1. Germline lookup yields CDR1 SNHLY and CDR2 FYNNEI. CDR3 length: 14 residues. After removal of 6 bases from V and 5 bases from J, the junction contained 8 bases not matched to a gene. CDR3 nucleotide sequence: TGTGCCAGCAGCCTTATGGACAGGGTCGAGACCCAGTACTTC. This translates into CASSLMDRVETQYF. The full variable domain, its missing parts supplied by reference TRBV2 and TRBJ2-5, is EPEVTQTPSHQVTQMGQEVILRCVPISNHLYFYWYRQILGQKVEFLVSFYNNEISEKSEIFDDQFSVERPDGSNFTLKIRSTKLEDSAMYFCASSLMDRVETQYFGPGTRLLVL.

This clone was observed once. V gene TRBV2 combines with J gene TRBJ1-5; no firm D call. The germline CDR1 and CDR2 sequences are SNHLY and FYNNEI. This CDR3 region has 12 residues. Trimming cost V 8 bases and J 1 base, with 6 bases left between them. This CDR3 reads CASRYSNQPQHF. CDR3 nucleotide sequence: TGTGCCAGCCGGTACAGCAATCAGCCCCAGCATTTT.

The gene calls are TRBV5-1 and TRBJ1-2; 7 positions agree with TRBD1. Germline CDR1 reads SGHRS; CDR2 reads YFSETQ. The CDR3 totals 14 residues. Losses at the gene ends were 7 bases for V and 4 bases for J; bases not matched to a gene: 10. The CDR3 DNA reads as TGCGCCAGCTACCCCGGGACAGCCGTCTATGGCTACACCTTC. Its protein is CASYPGTAVYGYTF.

The DNA for the CDR3 is TGCGCCAGCCATACGGGGGACACAGATACGCAGTATTTT. Protein product: CASHTGDTDTQYF. The chain combines TRBV5-1 with TRBJ2-3; D might be TRBD2 (6 bases). Germline values: CDR1 SGHRS, CDR2 YFSETQ. Trimming shortened V by 7 bases and J by 2 bases, and 11 bases separated the two germline ends. The CDR3 is 13 residues long.

In its sample, this clone was seen once. The rearrangement joins TRBV18 to TRBJ2-1; TRBD2 matches at 11 bases. The germline V gene has CDR1 KGHSH and CDR2 LQKENI. CDR3 length equals 16 residues. V shed 0 bases, J shed 5 bases, and the junction held 3 bases outside the gene matches. CDR3 loop: CASSPPRLAGHNEQFF. In nucleotides, the CDR3 is TGTGCCAGCTCACCACCCAGACTAGCGGGGCACAATGAGCAGTTCTTC.

V and J are TRBV4-3 and TRBJ1-1; D unresolved. Trimming stripped 0 bases from V and 3 bases from J, with 11 bases between. The CDR3 totals 15 residues. Germline V CDR1 and CDR2: LGHNA, YSLEER. CDR3 sequence reads: CASSQEPRGHTEAFF. In DNA form, the CDR3 reads TGCGCCAGCAGCCAAGAACCCCGCGGTCACACTGAAGCTTTCTTT.

This clone has just a few counts. The gene calls are TRBV15 and TRBJ1-2; D is perhaps TRBD1 (6 bases). The CDR3 has 14 residues. Deletions cut 3 bases from V and 6 bases from J, with 14 bases between. CDR1 is LNHNV and CDR2 is YYDKDF in the germline V gene (reference sequence). The CDR3 sequence: CATSSWNRVDGYTF. In DNA form, the CDR3 reads TGTGCCACCAGCAGTTGGAACAGGGTGGATGGCTACACCTTC.

This clone was observed a handful of times. The V call is TRBV5-6, the J call TRBJ2-6; maybe TRBD2 (5 bases). V lost 0 bases and J lost 0, with 7 bases in between. The CDR3 sequence is 16 residues long. Germline CDR1 and CDR2: SGHDT and YYEEEE. The CDR3 bases are TGTGCCAGCAGCTTGGGAGGGATCTCTGGGGCCAACGTCCTGACTTTC. This codes for CASSLGGISGANVLTF.

Comments on this clone: The CDR3 ends on some other residue instead of the conserved phenylalanine or tryptophan, so this is likely a read error. The DNA is omitted, as the CDR3 cannot be located on it reliably, and the CDR3 follows TCRdb's listing. The gene calls are TRBV5-8 and TRBJ1-1. The V gene's germline CDR1 is SGHTS and CDR2 YDEGEE. The CDR3 region is 8 residues in length, termini included. The CDR3 sequence: CASSLELR.

The rearrangement links TRBV28 to TRBJ1-2, with D possibly being TRBD1 (6 bases). There are 15 residues in the CDR3. V lost 4 bases and J lost 2, with 14 bases in between. CDR1 and CDR2 (germline): MDHEN, SYDVKM. CDR3 loop: CASSSLRQANYGYTF. Here the CDR3 DNA reads TGTGCCAGCAGTTCCCTCCGACAGGCGAACTATGGCTACACCTTC.

By proportion, this clone is medium-sized. Other DNA sequences of this sample code for an identical CDR3. This CDR3 reads CASSAGGPYGYTF. CDR3 in DNA: TGTGCCAGCAGTGCTGGCGGTCCTTATGGCTACACCTTC. The J gene is TRBJ1-2, the V gene TRBV6-1; D is unclear. The CDR3 length is 13 residues. V was pared by 4 bases and J by 5 bases, with 11 bases between. In germline, CDR1 is MNHNS, CDR2 SASEGT.

The DNA of the CDR3 is TGTGCCAGCAGCGAACCCGTACCAAGGACTAGCGGGGCATATACGCAGTATTTT. This codes for CASSEPVPRTSGAYTQYF. This sequence joins TRBV9 and TRBJ2-3, with TRBD2 matching 12 bases. This CDR3 contains 18 residues. Trimming removed 3 bases from V and 7 bases from J; junction bases left unmatched: 15. The germline CDR1 and CDR2 sequences are SGDLS and YYNGEE.

The table lists this clone with a few counts. V is TRBV6-1 and J is TRBJ2-7; TRBD1 might be the D (5 bases). Per the germline V gene, CDR1 is MNHNS and CDR2 is SASEGT. V was pared by 1 base and J by 3 bases, with 13 bases between. The CDR3 is made up of 15 amino acids. CDR3 sequence reads: CASSEVYRTFYEQYF. CDR3 coding DNA: TGTGCCAGCAGTGAAGTTTACAGGACCTTCTACGAGCAGTACTTC.

This clone was seen just once. V usage is TRBV5-4 and J usage is TRBJ1-1, with D unresolved. This CDR3 contains 14 residues. V was cut by 4 bases and J by 2 bases, with 12 bases left in between. From germline, CDR1 is SGHNT and CDR2 YYREEE (reference sequence). DNA of the CDR3: TGTGCCAGCAGCCCGAGAAACAGTAACACTGAAGCTTTCTTT. Protein sequence: CASSPRNSNTEAFF.

V is TRBV6-6 and J is TRBJ2-7; D gene ambiguous. This CDR3 has 13 residues. The V gene's germline CDR1 is MNHNY and CDR2 SVGAGI (reference sequence). V was clipped by 6 bases and J by 2 bases, with 11 bases between them. CDR3 residues: CASSQNPAYEQYF. CDR3 nucleotide sequence: TGTGCCAGCAGCCAGAACCCAGCCTACGAGCAGTACTTC.

The chain has TRBV5-1 and TRBJ2-5, with D maybe TRBD1 (6 bases). CDR3 length: 13 amino acids. The germline V gene encodes CDR1 SGHRS and CDR2 YFSETQ. Trimming stripped 5 bases from V and 0 bases from J, with 8 bases between. CDR3: CASRRDNQETQYF. DNA for the CDR3: TGCGCCAGCAGGAGGGACAACCAAGAGACCCAGTACTTC. Full variable domain (outside the CDR3, taken from reference TRBV5-1 and TRBJ2-5): KAGVTQTPRYLIKTRGQQVTLSCSPISGHRSVSWYQQTPGQGLQFLFEYFSETQRNKGNFPGRFSGRQFSNSRSEMNVSTLELGDSALYLCASRRDNQETQYFGPGTRLLVL.

This chain joins TRBV5-1 and TRBJ1-1, with D maybe TRBD1 (5 bases). CDR3 length: 14 residues. CDR1 is SGHRS, CDR2 YFSETQ, per germline. V lost 0 bases to trimming and J lost 3 bases, with 9 bases between them. The CDR3 here is CASSLGLRDTEAFF. The CDR3 coding sequence is TGCGCCAGCAGCTTGGGACTCAGGGACACTGAAGCTTTCTTT.